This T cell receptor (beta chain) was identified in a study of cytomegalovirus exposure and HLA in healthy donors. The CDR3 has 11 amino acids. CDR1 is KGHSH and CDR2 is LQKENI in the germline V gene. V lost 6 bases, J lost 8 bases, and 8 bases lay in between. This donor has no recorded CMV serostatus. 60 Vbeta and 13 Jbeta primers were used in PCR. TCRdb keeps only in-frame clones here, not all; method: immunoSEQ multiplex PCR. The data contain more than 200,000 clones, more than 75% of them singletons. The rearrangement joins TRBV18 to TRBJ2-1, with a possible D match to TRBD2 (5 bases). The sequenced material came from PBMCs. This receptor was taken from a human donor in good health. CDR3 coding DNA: TGTGCCAGCTCCCTCGGGGATGAGCAGTTCTTC. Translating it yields CASSLGDEQFF. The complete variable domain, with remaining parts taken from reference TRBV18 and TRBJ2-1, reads NAGVMQNPRHLVRRRGQEARLRCSPMKGHSHVYWYRQLPEEGLKFMVYLQKENIIDESGMPKERFSAEFPKEGPSILRIQQVVRGDSAAYFCASSLGDEQFFGPGTRLTVL.